This section outlines one TCR beta chain sequence together with its context. Its target is not known. Naive CD8 isolation took CD45RO-negative cells positively selected for CCR7 and excluded terminally differentiated effector memory CD45RA+ cells. These data belong to a study of shared clonotypes between healthy human individuals. Points from the study as a whole: Of the naive CD4 clonotypes, approximately 5% were shared across several donors.

The CDR3 is 16 residues long. V gave up 3 bases and J gave up 1 base; unmatched junction bases: 5. Germline-derived CDR1 and CDR2 are ENHRY and SYGVKD. TCRdb keeps only in-frame clones here, not all; method: immunoSEQ multiplex PCR. Altogether about 800,000 clones are present, approximately 96% being singletons, with the ten largest covering about 0.25%. The receptor comes from a man aged 30 to 45 in good health. Source material: naive CD8+ T cells sorted from blood. This chain connects TRBV10-3 to TRBJ2-2; 7 nucleotides agree with TRBD2. The CDR3 sequence is CAISDTASGNTGELFF. The CDR3 DNA reads TGTGCCATCAGTGATACGGCTAGCGGGAACACCGGGGAGCTGTTTTTT.